Listed here are 20 T cell receptor beta chains from one sample, sequenced in a study of blood T cells in healthy people across ages. A second PCR, run for about 6 to 11 cycles, used a sample-barcoded 5' primer plus a J-beta primer mix. MiXCR, applied by TCRdb to the 5' RACE reads, yields one record per CDR3 protein. The sample consists of 1.8 million or so distinct CDR3 sequences, more than 35% of them appearing once. Sequenced sample: blood. These receptors originate from a human donor in good health.

This chain connects TRBV10-3 to TRBJ2-1, with TRBD2 matching 9 bases. Germline trimming cut 8 bases from V and 0 bases from J; bases unmatched to any gene: 5. CDR3 length: 15 residues. Germline V gene sequence: CDR1 ENHRY, CDR2 SYGVKD. The CDR3 DNA is TGTGCCATCGGAGCGGGGGGTCTCTCCTACAATGAGCAGTTCTTC. Its translation is CAIGAGGLSYNEQFF.

The chain has TRBV12-3 or TRBV12-4 and TRBJ2-1, with D uncertain. Matching the DNA end better, TRBJ2-7 makes the J call doubtful. This CDR3 has 13 residues. Here the CDR3 reads CASTPREYNEQYF. CDR3 coding DNA: TGTGCCAGCACCCCAAGAGAGTACAATGAGCAGTACTTC.

The chain uses TRBV7-9 and TRBJ1-6; TRBD1 matches at 8 bases. CDR1 and CDR2 from the germline V gene are SEHNR and FQNEAQ (reference sequence). The CDR3 has 15 residues. Trimming cost V 3 bases and J 13 bases; bases outside gene matches: 11. The CDR3 region is CASSFGQGAFIPLHF. CDR3 bases: TGTGCCAGCAGCTTCGGGCAGGGGGCGTTTATCCCCCTCCACTTT.

The chain joins TRBV18 to TRBJ1-2, with 7 positions matching TRBD1. The CDR3 consists of 16 residues. Germline CDR1 is KGHSH and CDR2 is LQKENI. With V trimmed by 4 bases and J by 0 bases, 8 bases remained unmatched. DNA for the CDR3: TGTGCCAGCTCACAACAGGGGAGCGGCGCTAACTATGGCTACACCTTC. Translation: CASSQQGSGANYGYTF.

The gene calls are TRBV27 and TRBJ2-4, with D possibly TRBD1 on 6 matching bases. V lost 8 bases, J lost 6 bases, and 17 bases lay in between. The CDR3 contains 14 residues. CDR1 and CDR2 from the germline V gene are MNHEY and SMNVEV (reference sequence). The CDR3 loop is CASGEQGTRNIQYF. As DNA, the CDR3 is TGTGCCAGCGGGGAACAGGGTACCAGAAACATTCAGTACTTC.

Remarks on this clonotype: Its ends do not fully match the called genes, so a read error is possible. The chain links TRBV10-3 to TRBJ2-6; 7 bases are a match to TRBD1. The germline V gene encodes CDR1 ENHRY and CDR2 SYGVKD. This CDR3 contains 20 residues. The CDR3 region has the DNA TGTGCCATCAGTGAGGGGGGACGGGGACAGACGAGCTCTGAGGCCAACGTCCTGACTTTC. Amino acids: CAISEGGRGQTSSEANVLTF.

This clonotype was seen a handful of times. This sequence joins TRBV12-3 or TRBV12-4 and TRBJ2-4; no definite D call. The CDR3 is 14 residues long. Trimming removed 6 bases at V and 13 bases at J, with 22 bases between. The CDR3 DNA reads TGTGCCAGCAGCCAGGATCCCTCCTACAATGAGCAGTACTTC. This gives the protein CASSQDPSYNEQYF.

This clonotype has more than one count but fewer than ten. A much larger clone sits a single nucleotide away, making a read error possible. V and J are TRBV20-1 and TRBJ2-5, with 8 bases lining up with TRBD1. This CDR3 contains 13 residues. Germline V gene data show CDR1 as DFQATT and CDR2 as SNEGSKA (reference sequence). CDR3 protein: CCTGGRGQETQYF. The DNA for the CDR3 is TGCTGTACAGGGGGAAGAGGACAAGAGACCCAGTACTTC.

This clonotype is a singleton in its sample. This chain joins TRBV4-1 and TRBJ1-5; D remains ambiguous. Between the trimmed V and J ends, which lost 5 bases and 4 bases, there was a span of 12 bases. In germline, CDR1 is MGHRA, CDR2 YSYEKL. This CDR3 has 14 amino acids. The chain's CDR3 is CASSWEEGNQPQHF. In nucleotides, the CDR3 is TGCGCCAGCAGCTGGGAAGAAGGGAATCAGCCCCAGCATTTT.

The V gene is TRBV5-1, the J gene TRBJ1-5, with D possibly matching TRBD1 (5 bases). Looked up from germline, CDR1 is SGHRS and CDR2 is YFSETQ. The CDR3 extends over 15 amino acids. The V end lost 1 base, the J end lost 1 base, and 9 bases lay between the germline ends. In DNA, the CDR3 is TGCGCCAGCAGCTTGTGGGGGGAAAGCAATCAGCCCCAGCATTTT. Translating gives CASSLWGESNQPQHF.

This clonotype was found a few times. This chain connects TRBV30 to TRBJ2-1; D ambiguous. CDR3 length: 12 residues. Trimming left V 1 base short and J 4 bases short, with 5 bases between. Germline V gene lookup returns CDR1 GTSNPN and CDR2 SVGIG (reference sequence). CDR3 loop: CAWSGLYNEQFF. CDR3 DNA: TGTGCCTGGAGTGGCCTTTACAATGAGCAGTTCTTC.

This clonotype was counted a few times. A clone one base away is much larger, so this may be a read error. The chain links TRBV7-6 to TRBJ2-1, with a possible D match to TRBD2 (5 bases). Trimming left V 3 bases short and J 10 bases short, with 13 bases between. This CDR3 has 13 residues. CDR1 and CDR2 from the germline V gene are SGHVS and FNYEAQ. In nucleotides, the CDR3 is TGTGCCAGCAGCTTTGAGCTGAGCGGCGAGCAGTTCTTC. It is translated as CASSFELSGEQFF.

The chain combines TRBV15 with TRBJ2-5; D perhaps matches TRBD1 (5 bases). Trimming took off 0 bases at V and 1 base at J, with 9 bases between the two ends. The CDR3 spans 15 residues. CDR1 and CDR2 from the germline V gene are LNHNV and YYDKDF (reference sequence). The CDR3 bases are TGTGCCACCAGCAGAGAATACAGGACCCAAGAGACCCAGTACTTC. Residues: CATSREYRTQETQYF.

The chain couples TRBV25-1 to TRBJ2-1; the match to TRBD2 covers 8 bases. The CDR3 is made up of 15 amino acids. Per the germline V gene, CDR1 is MGHDK and CDR2 is SYGVNS. Losses at the gene ends were 0 bases for V and 7 bases for J; bases not matched to a gene: 5. The CDR3 here is CASSEYGRGGNEQFF. For the CDR3, the DNA is TGTGCCAGCAGTGAATACGGCCGGGGGGGGAATGAGCAGTTCTTC.

This clonotype was seen at least ten times. The CDR3 DNA sequence: TGCAGTGCCAGACTAGCGGGGGGGCTTTACAATGAGCAGTTCTTC. This gives the protein CSARLAGGLYNEQFF. The V and J genes are TRBV20-1 and TRBJ2-1, with TRBD2 identical over 14 bases. Germline-derived CDR1 and CDR2 are DFQATT and SNEGSKA (reference sequence). CDR3 length equals 15 residues. J lost 4 bases, V lost 6 bases, and 5 bases had no gene match.

This clonotype was picked up one time. V and J are TRBV7-2 and TRBJ1-1, with D possibly being TRBD1 (5 bases). The CDR3 is made up of 15 amino acids. CDR1 and CDR2 (germline): SGHTA, FQGNSA. Trimming removed 1 base from V and 3 bases from J, with 12 bases in between. CDR3: CASSLEWGYDTEAFF. CDR3 bases: TGTGCCAGCAGCTTAGAGTGGGGGTACGACACTGAAGCTTTCTTT.

This chain connects TRBV20-1 to TRBJ2-4; D may be TRBD1 (7 bases). The ends were cut back, 5 bases at V and 0 bases at J, with 11 bases in the middle. Per the germline V gene, CDR1 is DFQATT and CDR2 is SNEGSKA (reference sequence). CDR3 length: 14 amino acids. The CDR3 DNA reads as TGCAGTGCTGCGGGGACAGTAGCCAAAAACATTCAGTACTTC. Its protein is CSAAGTVAKNIQYF.

To note about this clonotype: At one end the junction does not follow the germline gene, possibly because of a read error. The chain couples TRBV7-9 to TRBJ1-4, with 9 bases aligning to TRBD1. From germline, CDR1 is SEHNR and CDR2 FQNEAQ (reference sequence). The CDR3 sequence is 16 residues long. As DNA, the CDR3 is TGTGCCAGCAGCCCGGGACAGGGAGGACCGGTGGGAAAACGGTTTTTT. It translates to CASSPGQGGPVGKRFF.

The V call is TRBV4-2, the J call TRBJ2-5, with 11 bases aligning to TRBD2. V lost 0 bases and J lost 5; bases outside the gene matches: 14. The CDR3 loop spans 19 amino acids. Per germline, CDR1 LGHNA and CDR2 YNFKEQ. The CDR3 DNA sequence: TGTGCCAGCAGCCAAGATGGGCTAGCGGGGGGCCGTACTCACGAGACCCAGTACTTC. The encoded protein is CASSQDGLAGGRTHETQYF.

The chain's CDR3 is CASSPRGPEAEKLFF. DNA of the CDR3: TGTGCCAGCTCACCAAGGGGTCCCGAGGCGGAAAAACTGTTTTTT. The chain joins TRBV18 to TRBJ1-4; tentative D call: TRBD1 (5 bases). Germline-derived CDR1 and CDR2 are KGHSH and LQKENI. The CDR3 length is 15 residues. Trimming left V 2 bases short and J 8 bases short, with 15 bases between.